This is a list of T cell receptor beta chains from one sample in a study of blood T cell repertoires in COVID-19. Produced via immunoSEQ multiplex PCR; TCRdb's table is partial and in-frame only. The data show 64,000 or so clones, roughly 80% seen once. Specimen: peripheral blood. These receptors originate from a human donor in a cohort sampled during active COVID-19. Both conserved end residues are trimmed from each CDR3.

j_call v_call cdr3_aa
TRBJ2-3 TRBV29-1 SVETDKRDTDTQY
TRBJ2-3 TRBV5-1 ASQGWGTDTQY
TRBJ2-1 TRBV4-1 ASSPYPPRQGTYNEQF
TRBJ2-4 TRBV18 ASSPTGTLNIQY
TRBJ2-7 TRBV6-1 ASSEAEEGAHEQY
TRBJ2-1 TRBV28 ASSPGQGPYNEQF
TRBJ2-7 TRBV5-6 ASRELAGGAYEQY
TRBJ2-1 TRBV11-2 ASSLRGQRSSYNEQF
TRBJ2-2 TRBV6-5 ASTTSADTGELF
TRBJ2-1 TRBV5-4 ASSSGGGRAYNEQF
TRBJ2-1 TRBV3-1/TRBV3-2 ASRLAGGNEQF
TRBJ2-7 TRBV7-9 ASSLSSGISEQY
TRBJ1-2 TRBV28 ASSSSGTVNYGYT
TRBJ2-1 TRBV27 ASSLPTGTSGRNEQF
TRBJ2-3 TRBV19 ASSNPSMAGGSDTQY
TRBJ1-5 TRBV30 AYAGGSNQPQH